This TCR beta chain was identified during a study of blood T cells in healthy people across ages. Study results and caveats: Per million T cells, TCR beta diversity dropped about linearly as age rose.

CDR3 size: 18 residues. Germline loops: CDR1 LGHNA, CDR2 YSLEER. In the case of this clonotype: Its antigen is currently unknown.

PCR was performed a second time for about 7 to 11 cycles using a sample-barcoded 5' primer and a J-beta primer mix. TCRdb reprocessed the 5' RACE reads with MiXCR, giving one entry per CDR3 protein. The table records 700,000 or so distinct CDR3 sequences, 20% to 25% of them present only once. The chain links TRBV4-3 to TRBJ2-5; maybe TRBD2 (6 bases). The assigned J gene may be wrong: the sequence end matches TRBJ2-1 better. The specimen sequenced was blood. The TCR originated in a man between 65 and 79 years old in good health. CDR3 sequence: CASSQAHRDSKGVREQFF. DNA of the CDR3: TGCGCCAGCAGCCAAGCCCACCGGGACTCTAAAGGTGTGCGCGAGCAGTTCTTC.